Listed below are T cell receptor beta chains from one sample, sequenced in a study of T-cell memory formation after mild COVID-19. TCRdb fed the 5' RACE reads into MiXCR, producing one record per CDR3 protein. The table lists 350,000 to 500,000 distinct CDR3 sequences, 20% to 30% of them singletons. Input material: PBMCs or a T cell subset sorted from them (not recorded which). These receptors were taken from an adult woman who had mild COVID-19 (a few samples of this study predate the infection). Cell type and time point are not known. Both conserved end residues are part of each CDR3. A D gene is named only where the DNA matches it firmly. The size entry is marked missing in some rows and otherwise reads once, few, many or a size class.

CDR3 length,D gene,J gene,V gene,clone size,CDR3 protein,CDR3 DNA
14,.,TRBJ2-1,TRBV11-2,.,CASSLIASYNEQFF,TGTGCCAGCAGCTTAATCGCTTCCTACAATGAGCAGTTCTTC
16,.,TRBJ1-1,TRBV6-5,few,CASSYQWQGLNTEAFF,TGTGCCAGCAGTTACCAATGGCAGGGGTTGAACACTGAAGCTTTCTTT
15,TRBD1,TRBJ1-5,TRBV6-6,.,CASSGQGRSNQPQHF,TGTGCCAGCAGTGGACAGGGTCGTAGCAATCAGCCCCAGCATTTT
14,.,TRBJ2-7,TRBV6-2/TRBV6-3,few,CASSYSEGGYEQYF,TGTGCCAGCAGTTACTCGGAGGGAGGCTACGAGCAGTACTTC
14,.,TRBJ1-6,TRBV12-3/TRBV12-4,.,CASSLGGVNSPLHF,TGTGCCAGCAGTCTAGGGGGGGTTAATTCACCCCTCCACTTT
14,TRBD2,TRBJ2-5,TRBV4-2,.,CASSQAAGAATQYF,TGTGCCAGCAGCCAAGCAGCGGGGGCGGCGACCCAGTACTTC
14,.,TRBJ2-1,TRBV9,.,CASSSIGGVNEQFF,TGTGCCAGCAGCTCAATAGGAGGCGTCAATGAGCAGTTCTTC
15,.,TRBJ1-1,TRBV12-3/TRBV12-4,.,CASTLTDRENTEAFF,TGTGCCAGCACCCTCACGGACAGAGAGAACACTGAAGCTTTCTTT
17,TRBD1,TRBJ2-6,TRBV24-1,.,CATSEGQARSGANVLTF,TGTGCCACCAGTGAGGGACAGGCCCGCTCTGGGGCCAACGTCCTGACTTTC
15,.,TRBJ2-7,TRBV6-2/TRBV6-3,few,CASSPTGGYSYEQYF,TGTGCCAGCAGCCCGACGGGGGGCTACTCCTACGAGCAGTACTTC
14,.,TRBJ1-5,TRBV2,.,CASSDGGGVQPQHF,TGTGCCAGCAGTGATGGGGGCGGTGTTCAGCCCCAGCATTTT
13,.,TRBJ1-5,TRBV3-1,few,CASSQEGGRPQHF,TGTGCCAGCAGCCAAGAAGGCGGGCGTCCCCAGCATTTT
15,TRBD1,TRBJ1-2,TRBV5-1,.,CASSIRQGLNYGYTF,TGCGCCAGCAGCATAAGACAGGGGTTAAACTATGGCTACACCTTC
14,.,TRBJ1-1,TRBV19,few,CASSIDRVEDEAFF,TGTGCCAGTAGTATAGACCGGGTTGAGGATGAAGCTTTCTTT
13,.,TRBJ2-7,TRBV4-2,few,CASSRGQSGEQYF,TGTGCCAGCAGTCGTGGACAGTCGGGGGAGCAGTACTTC
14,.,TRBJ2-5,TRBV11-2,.,CASSLGGSRETQYF,TGTGCCAGCAGCTTAGGTGGCAGTAGAGAGACCCAGTACTTC
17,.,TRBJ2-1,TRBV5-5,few,CASSGGGPAVSYNEQFF,TGTGCCAGCAGCGGGGGAGGTCCAGCGGTCTCCTACAATGAGCAGTTCTTC
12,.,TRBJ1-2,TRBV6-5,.,CASSLKGDGYTF,TGTGCCAGCAGTCTTAAGGGGGATGGCTACACCTTC
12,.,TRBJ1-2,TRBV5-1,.,CASSLAEEGYTF,TGCGCCAGCAGCTTGGCTGAGGAGGGCTACACCTTC
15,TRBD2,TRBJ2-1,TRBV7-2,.,CASSHLAGDFNEQFF,TGTGCCAGCAGCCACTTAGCGGGAGACTTCAATGAGCAGTTCTTC
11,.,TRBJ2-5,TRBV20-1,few,CSAPATETQYF,TGCAGTGCGCCGGCTACAGAAACCCAGTACTTC
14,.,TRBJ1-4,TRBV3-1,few,CASSLRTNDEKLFF,TGTGCCAGCAGCCTGAGGACAAACGATGAAAAACTGTTTTTT
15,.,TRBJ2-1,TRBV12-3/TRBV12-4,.,CASSSLALIYNEQFF,TGTGCCAGCAGTTCGCTAGCCTTAATATACAATGAGCAGTTCTTC
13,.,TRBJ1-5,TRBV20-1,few,CSAGTFRGQPQHF,TGCAGTGCTGGAACTTTTCGGGGTCAGCCCCAGCATTTT
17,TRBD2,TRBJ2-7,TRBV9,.,CASSVATGAGGASEQYF,TGTGCCAGCAGCGTAGCGACCGGGGCGGGAGGGGCGTCCGAGCAGTACTTC
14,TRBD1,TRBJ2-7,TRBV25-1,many,CASSGQGDSDEQYF,TGTGCCAGCAGTGGACAGGGGGATAGCGACGAGCAGTACTTC
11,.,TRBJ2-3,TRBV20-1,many,CSAGGSDTQYF,TGCAGTGCAGGGGGTTCCGATACGCAGTATTTT
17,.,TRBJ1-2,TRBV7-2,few,CASSLDRVPGAAYGYTF,TGTGCCAGCAGCTTGGATCGAGTTCCGGGGGCCGCATATGGCTACACCTTC
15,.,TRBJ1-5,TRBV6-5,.,CASSYSGASNQPQHF,TGTGCCAGCAGTTACTCAGGGGCGAGCAATCAGCCCCAGCATTTT
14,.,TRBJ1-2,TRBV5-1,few,CASSQGRENYGYTF,TGCGCCAGCTCACAGGGTAGGGAAAACTATGGCTACACCTTC
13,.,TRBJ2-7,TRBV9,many,CASSVSILHEQYF,TGTGCCAGCAGCGTATCCATTTTACACGAGCAGTACTTC
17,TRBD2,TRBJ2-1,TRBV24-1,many,CATSDLELAGGQNEQFF,TGTGCCACCAGTGATTTGGAACTAGCGGGGGGGCAGAATGAGCAGTTCTTC
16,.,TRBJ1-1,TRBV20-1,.,CSARSTYGRGNTEAFF,TGCAGTGCTAGATCCACTTACGGCCGGGGGAACACTGAAGCTTTCTTT
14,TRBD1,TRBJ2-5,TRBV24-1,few,CATGGTGGQETQYF,TGTGCCACCGGCGGGACAGGGGGACAAGAGACCCAGTACTTC
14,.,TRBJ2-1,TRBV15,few,CATSGISSYNEQFF,TGTGCCACCAGCGGAATAAGCTCCTACAATGAGCAGTTCTTC